The 20 T cell receptor beta chains in this list originate from one sample, sequenced in a study of cytomegalovirus exposure and HLA in healthy donors. PCR was performed using 60 Vbeta and 13 Jbeta primers. Measured with immunoSEQ multiplex PCR; TCRdb has only the in-frame clones, and not every one. The table shows about 100,000 clones, with roughly three quarters occurring only once. The sequenced sample consisted of PBMCs. These receptors originate from an older woman in good health and CMV-seropositive.

This clone was seen a few times. V usage is TRBV6-5 and J usage is TRBJ1-3; 8 bases are a match to TRBD1. With 7 bases clipped from V and 3 bases from J, the junction kept 8 bases outside the gene matches. Germline V CDR1 and CDR2: MNHEY, SVGAGI. The CDR3 is 15 residues long. Here the CDR3 reads CASTPDRGLGNTIYF. The CDR3 DNA reads TGTGCCAGCACCCCAGACAGGGGCCTTGGAAACACCATATATTTT.

The chain couples TRBV7-8 to TRBJ2-1, with D maybe TRBD1 (5 bases). V lost 4 bases and J lost 5, with 12 bases in between. Germline V lookup: CDR1 SGHVS, CDR2 FQNEAQ. The CDR3 spans 14 residues. This CDR3 reads CASSYQGVHNEQFF. As DNA, the CDR3 is TGTGCCAGCAGCTATCAAGGGGTTCACAATGAGCAGTTCTTC.

This chain uses TRBV10-2 with TRBJ2-3; TRBD2 might be the D (5 bases). Germline CDR1 WSHSY, CDR2 SAAADI. Trimming shortened V by 0 bases and J by 1 base, and 23 bases separated the two germline ends. CDR3 length: 20 amino acids. The CDR3 protein is CASSESLLRAQYGGTDTQYF. CDR3 in DNA: TGCGCCAGCAGTGAGTCACTTTTGAGGGCCCAGTATGGTGGCACAGATACGCAGTATTTT.

This clone was found once. The gene calls are TRBV11-3 and TRBJ1-1, with D uncertain. This CDR3 contains 13 residues. Trimming took 6 bases from V and 3 from J, leaving 11 bases between them. Germline V gene sequence: CDR1 SGHNT, CDR2 YENEEA. CDR3: CASRRLGDTEAFF. The DNA of the CDR3 is TGTGCCAGCAGACGTCTCGGGGACACTGAAGCTTTCTTT. The whole variable domain, filled in from reference TRBV11-3 and TRBJ1-1, reads EAGVVQSPRYKIIEKKQPVAFWCNPISGHNTLYWYLQNLGQGPELLIRYENEEAVDDSQLPKDRFSAERLKGVDSTLKIQPAELGDSAVYLCASRRLGDTEAFFGQGTRLTVV.

The V and J genes are TRBV4-2 and TRBJ2-7; D perhaps matches TRBD2 (6 bases). Trimming removed 1 base from V and 4 bases from J, with 17 bases in between. The CDR3 is 16 residues long. Germline V gene sequence: CDR1 LGHNA, CDR2 YNFKEQ. CDR3 bases: TGTGCCAGCAGCCAAGGCTTCAGGACTACCAAGTACGAGCAGTACTTC. Its translation: CASSQGFRTTKYEQYF.

Regarding this clone: At the DNA level, this CDR3 is encoded by other sequences in the same sample as well. The rearrangement uses TRBV5-1 and TRBJ2-7, with 8 positions matching TRBD2. The CDR3 has 16 amino acids. Unmatched junction bases numbered 17, after V lost 5 bases and J lost 7 bases. Germline V gene data show CDR1 as SGHRS and CDR2 as YFSETQ. CDR3 sequence: CASSLGHGRALGEQYF. CDR3 nucleotide sequence: TGCGCCAGCAGTCTGGGTCACGGGAGGGCCTTAGGAGAGCAGTACTTC.

This chain connects TRBV7-9 to TRBJ2-3; D gene unclear. Trimming removed 4 bases from V and 0 bases from J, with 2 bases in between. There are 12 residues in the CDR3. Germline V gene data show CDR1 as SEHNR and CDR2 as FQNEAQ (reference sequence). CDR3 sequence (DNA): TGTGCCAGCAGCTCTAGCACAGATACGCAGTATTTT. Translating it yields CASSSSTDTQYF.

V usage is TRBV19 and J usage is TRBJ1-1, with TRBD1 identical over 9 bases. The CDR3 consists of 14 residues. Germline CDR1 reads LNHDA; CDR2 reads SQIVND (reference sequence). V lost 5 bases to trimming and J lost 3 bases; unmatched junction nucleotides: 4. CDR3 protein: CASSLTGGYTEAFF. The CDR3 DNA is TGTGCCAGTAGTCTGACAGGGGGATACACTGAAGCTTTCTTT.

Remarks on this clone: One end of the junction varies from germline; a read error may be responsible. The genes are TRBV27 and TRBJ1-2, with 8 bases identical to TRBD1. There are 13 residues in the CDR3. Germline V gene lookup returns CDR1 MNHEY and CDR2 SMNVEV (reference sequence). CDR3 protein: CGSSADRAYGYTF. Here the CDR3 DNA reads TGTGGCAGCAGTGCGGACAGGGCCTATGGCTACACCTTC.

The CDR3 is CASSSYRVGEAFF. The CDR3 bases are TGTGCCAGCAGCTCTTACAGGGTAGGTGAAGCTTTCTTT. The V gene is TRBV7-9, the J gene TRBJ1-1, with D possibly being TRBD1 (6 bases). The CDR3 loop spans 13 amino acids. The V gene's germline CDR1 is SEHNR and CDR2 FQNEAQ (reference sequence). V was trimmed by 4 bases and J by 7 bases, leaving 13 bases between them.

The chain couples TRBV10-2 to TRBJ1-1, with D possibly being TRBD1 (5 bases). The CDR3 runs 16 residues. The V gene lost 7 bases and the J gene lost 2 bases, with 20 bases spanning the gap. Germline CDR1 and CDR2: WSHSY and SAAADI. The DNA of the CDR3 is TGCGCCAGCATGAAGCTACAGGCCGCTCCCAACACTGAAGCTTTCTTT. Residues: CASMKLQAAPNTEAFF.

The J gene is TRBJ2-7, the V gene TRBV28; D remains unclear. V was clipped by 2 bases and J by 4 bases, with 9 bases between them. In germline, CDR1 is MDHEN, CDR2 SYDVKM. The CDR3 length is 13 residues. The CDR3 nucleotides read TGTGCCAGCAGTTTAGGGCAGATTTACGAGCAGTACTTC. Its protein product is CASSLGQIYEQYF.

The CDR3 coding sequence is TGTGCCAGCAGCCAGACTGTCAGTGAGCAGTTCTTC. It is translated as CASSQTVSEQFF. The genes are TRBV11-2 and TRBJ2-1; no clear D gene. This CDR3 has 12 residues. V lost 5 bases and J 9 bases, leaving 11 bases between the germline ends. Per germline, CDR1 SGHAT and CDR2 FQNNGV.

The V call is TRBV27, the J call TRBJ1-3; the D is unclear. Germline V gene data show CDR1 as MNHEY and CDR2 as SMNVEV (reference sequence). V was shortened by 0 bases and J by 3 bases, with 9 bases between the two germline ends. The CDR3 consists of 15 residues. CDR3 sequence: CASSLSRGGGNTIYF. In nucleotides, the CDR3 is TGTGCCAGCAGTTTATCCCGGGGAGGTGGAAACACCATATATTTT.

Notes on this clone: Other DNA sequences in this specimen translate into the identical CDR3. The chain links TRBV28 to TRBJ2-1; 8 bases are shared with TRBD2. This CDR3 contains 15 residues. J gave up 3 bases and V 4 bases, and 5 bases lay outside the gene matches. The V gene's germline CDR1 is MDHEN and CDR2 SYDVKM. The CDR3, as DNA: TGTGCCAGCAGTTCCCCTAGCGGGCTCTACAATGAGCAGTTCTTC. Translation: CASSSPSGLYNEQFF.

DNA for the CDR3: TGTGCCAGCAGCTCCACGACTAGCGTAACAGATACGCAGTATTTT. Encoded protein: CASSSTTSVTDTQYF. The V and J genes are TRBV7-3 and TRBJ2-3, with 8 bases identical to TRBD2. The junction had 6 bases not matched to a gene; V was cut back by 4 bases and J by 3 bases. The CDR3 is made up of 15 amino acids. Germline CDR1 SGHTA, CDR2 FQGTGA.

The chain employs TRBV15 and TRBJ2-7; 9 nucleotides line up with TRBD1. CDR1 and CDR2 (germline): LNHNV, YYDKDF (reference sequence). The CDR3 is 19 amino acids. V lost 2 bases and J lost 5; bases outside the gene matches: 19. The CDR3 is CATSRYRGPPGMSGDEQYF. The CDR3 DNA reads TGTGCCACCAGCAGATACAGGGGGCCCCCGGGAATGTCCGGAGACGAGCAGTACTTC.

The chain is built from TRBV28 and TRBJ2-1; 10 bases are a match to TRBD1. The CDR3 contains 12 residues. The V segment lost 7 bases and the J segment 10 bases; nucleotides outside the gene matches: 4. Germline loops: CDR1 MDHEN, CDR2 SYDVKM. The CDR3 reads CASTGTGDEQFF. The CDR3 bases are TGTGCCAGCACCGGGACAGGGGACGAGCAGTTCTTC. The full variable domain, rest sourced from reference TRBV28 and TRBJ2-1, is DVKVTQSSRYLVKRTGEKVFLECVQDMDHENMFWYRQDPGLGLRLIYFSYDVKMKEKGDIPEGYSVSREKKERFSLILESASTNQTSMYLCASTGTGDEQFFGPGTRLTVL.

This clone came up a few times. The rearrangement links TRBV6-1 to TRBJ2-7; D is unclear. CDR1 and CDR2 (germline): MNHNS, SASEGT. The CDR3 is made up of 15 amino acids. V was clipped by 10 bases and J by 0 bases, with 19 bases between them. DNA of the CDR3: TGTGCCACCTTGTCCACCCGAGGCCTCTCCTACGAGCAGTACTTC. It yields the protein CATLSTRGLSYEQYF.

The rearrangement links TRBV27 to TRBJ2-7; perhaps TRBD2 as D (5 bases). This CDR3 is 11 amino acids long. Trimming took 6 bases from V and 9 from J, leaving 12 bases between them. CDR1 is MNHEY, CDR2 SMNVEV, per germline (reference sequence). The chain's CDR3 is CASSSPGSQYF. For the CDR3, the DNA is TGTGCCAGCAGCTCCCCGGGGTCGCAGTACTTC.